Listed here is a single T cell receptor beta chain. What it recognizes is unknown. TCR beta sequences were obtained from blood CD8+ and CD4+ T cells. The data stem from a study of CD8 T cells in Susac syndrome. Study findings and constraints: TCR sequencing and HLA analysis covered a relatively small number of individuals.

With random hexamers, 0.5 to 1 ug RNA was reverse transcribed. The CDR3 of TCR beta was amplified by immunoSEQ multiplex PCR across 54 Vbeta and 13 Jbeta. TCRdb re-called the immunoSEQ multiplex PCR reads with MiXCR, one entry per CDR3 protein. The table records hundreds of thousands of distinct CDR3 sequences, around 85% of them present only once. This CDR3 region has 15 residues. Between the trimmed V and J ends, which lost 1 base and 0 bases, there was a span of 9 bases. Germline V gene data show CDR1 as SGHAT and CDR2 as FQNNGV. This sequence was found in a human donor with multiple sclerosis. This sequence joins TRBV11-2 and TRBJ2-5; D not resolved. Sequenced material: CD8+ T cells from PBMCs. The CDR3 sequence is CASSLVKAYQETQYF. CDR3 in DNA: TGTGCCAGCAGCTTAGTCAAGGCGTACCAAGAGACCCAGTACTTC. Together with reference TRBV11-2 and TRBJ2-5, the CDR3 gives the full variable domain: EAGVAQSPRYKIIEKRQSVAFWCNPISGHATLYWYQQILGQGPKLLIQFQNNGVVDDSQLPKDRFSAERLKGVDSTLKIQPAKLEDSAVYLCASSLVKAYQETQYFGPGTRLLVL.